The 14 T cell receptor beta chains below were found in one sample sequenced in a study of blood T cells in healthy people across ages. With a J-beta primer mix and a sample-barcoded 5' primer, a second PCR ran about 6 to 11 cycles. TCRdb reprocessed the 5' RACE reads via MiXCR and lists one record per CDR3 protein. This table holds hundreds of thousands of distinct CDR3 sequences, 20% to 25% found once. The data also belong to a second study, concerning T cells of mothers and their children.

The sequencing sample was made of blood. These receptor sequences come from a boy between 5 and 17 years old in good health.

The chain is built from TRBV9 and TRBJ2-7; TRBD2 matches at 8 bases. The germline gives CDR1 SGDLS, CDR2 YYNGEE. The CDR3 sequence is 15 residues long. The V segment lost 0 bases and the J segment 0 bases; nucleotides outside the gene matches: 2. This CDR3 reads CASSVGSGVSYEQYF. Written as DNA, the CDR3 is TGTGCCAGCAGCGTAGGTAGCGGGGTCTCCTACGAGCAGTACTTC.

The table lists this clonotype with a few counts. The chain carries TRBV10-3 and TRBJ2-3; possible D gene TRBD1, 6 bases. Germline V gives CDR1 ENHRY, CDR2 SYGVKD. The V gene lost 7 bases and the J gene lost 2 bases, with 10 bases spanning the gap. The length of the CDR3 is 13 residues. The CDR3 sequence is CAINRDPTDTQYF. For the CDR3, the DNA is TGTGCCATCAACAGGGACCCCACAGATACGCAGTATTTT.

Details on this clonotype: The junction shows a germline mismatch at one end, possibly a read error. V gene TRBV2 combines with J gene TRBJ2-5; no firm D call. Germline CDR1 reads SNHLY; CDR2 reads FYNNEI. The CDR3 has 11 residues. The CDR3 DNA follows: TGCGCCAGCAGTGTGTTTGAGACCCAGTACTTC. Its protein is CASSVFETQYF.

This clonotype turned up a few times. The chain combines TRBV6-5 with TRBJ2-6, with D maybe TRBD1 (6 bases). V was cut by 4 bases and J by 0 bases, with 16 bases left in between. CDR1 is MNHEY and CDR2 is SVGAGI in the germline V gene. CDR3 length equals 18 residues. The CDR3 DNA sequence: TGTGCCAGCAGTTTCCACAGGGAATTTGCCTCTGGGGCCAACGTCCTGACTTTC. Translation gives CASSFHREFASGANVLTF.

This clonotype was seen a few times. This chain joins TRBV10-3 and TRBJ1-2, with D possibly being TRBD1 (5 bases). V shed 5 bases and J shed 2 bases, with 9 bases lying between them. Germline CDR1 reads ENHRY; CDR2 reads SYGVKD. CDR3 size: 13 residues. This CDR3 is CAISLDTNYGYTF. The CDR3 DNA reads as TGTGCCATCAGTTTGGACACGAACTATGGCTACACCTTC.

The chain couples TRBV4-1 to TRBJ2-5, with D possibly called TRBD1 or TRBD2 (6 bases each). The CDR3 contains 14 residues. V lost 6 bases to trimming and J lost 4 bases, with 15 bases between them. Germline assignment: CDR1 MGHRA and CDR2 YSYEKL. The CDR3 DNA reads as TGCGCCAGCAGACCTCCAGGAGGGGGAGAGACCCAGTACTTC. This sequence encodes CASRPPGGGETQYF.

The rearrangement joins TRBV14 to TRBJ2-7, with D maybe TRBD1 (5 bases). V was pared by 1 base and J by 3 bases, with 13 bases between. The CDR3 runs 15 residues. Germline V gives CDR1 SGHDN, CDR2 FVKESK. The CDR3, as DNA: TGTGCCAGCAGCCAAGCAAGGGGCCGGCACTACGAGCAGTACTTC. Its translation: CASSQARGRHYEQYF.

As concerns this clonotype: At one boundary the junction diverges from the germline segment, which might be a read error. The chain combines TRBV9 with TRBJ2-1, with TRBD2 matching 9 bases. This CDR3 comprises 15 residues. CDR1 and CDR2 from the germline V gene are SGDLS and YYNGEE. The CDR3 DNA sequence: TGTGCCGGCAGCCCAGTAGCGGGAGTTTACAATGAGCAGTTCTTC. Its protein is CAGSPVAGVYNEQFF.

This chain connects TRBV28 to TRBJ2-4; D remains ambiguous. Trimming took off 3 bases at V and 8 bases at J, with 11 bases between the two ends. This CDR3 has 13 amino acids. Germline values: CDR1 MDHEN, CDR2 SYDVKM. The CDR3: CASSFPSSDIQYF. CDR3 sequence (DNA): TGTGCCAGCAGTTTCCCATCTTCGGACATTCAGTACTTC.

The rearrangement uses TRBV7-9 and TRBJ2-3, with D hard to call. Germline CDR1 reads SEHNR; CDR2 reads FQNEAQ (reference sequence). Trimming removed 5 bases from V and 3 bases from J, with 9 bases in between. CDR3 length equals 13 residues. CDR3 bases: TGTGCCAGCAGCACGACCCCGACAGATACGCAGTATTTT. Its protein is CASSTTPTDTQYF.

Regarding this clonotype: Germline and junction disagree at one end, which may indicate a read error. The rearrangement uses TRBV6-5 and TRBJ2-5; 13 nucleotides agree with TRBD2. Germline-derived CDR1 and CDR2 are MNHEY and SVGAGI. The CDR3 is 15 residues long. CDR3 region: CASSPAWTSGGPGFF. The CDR3 coding sequence is TGTGCCAGCAGTCCAGCTTGGACTAGCGGGGGCCCCGGGTTCTTC.

The CDR3 nucleotides read TGCGCCAGCAGCCCAATGCCGGGACAGATGTATACGCAGTATTTT. Protein sequence: CASSPMPGQMYTQYF. V and J are TRBV5-1 and TRBJ2-3; 7 nucleotides match TRBD1. Trimming cost V 4 bases and J 7 bases; bases outside gene matches: 12. The germline gives CDR1 SGHRS, CDR2 YFSETQ. The CDR3 consists of 15 residues. Full variable domain (outside the CDR3, taken from reference TRBV5-1 and TRBJ2-3): KAGVTQTPRYLIKTRGQQVTLSCSPISGHRSVSWYQQTPGQGLQFLFEYFSETQRNKGNFPGRFSGRQFSNSRSEMNVSTLELGDSALYLCASSPMPGQMYTQYFGPGTRLTVL.

This clonotype was seen a handful of times. This chain links TRBV4-2 with TRBJ2-5; D is uncertain. The DNA end is a closer match to TRBJ2-7, so the J assignment may be wrong. Germline V gene lookup returns CDR1 LGHNA and CDR2 YNFKEQ. The CDR3 runs 13 residues. CDR3 in DNA: TGTGCCAGCAGCCAATCAGAAGGATACGAGCAGTACTTC. Protein: CASSQSEGYEQYF.

This sequence joins TRBV6-2 or TRBV6-3 and TRBJ2-3, with D unresolved. The V gene lost 6 bases and the J gene lost 0 bases, with 10 bases spanning the gap. CDR1 is MNHEY and CDR2 is SVGEGT in the germline V gene. The CDR3 is made up of 14 amino acids. The CDR3 protein is CASSGGISTDTQYF. The CDR3 DNA follows: TGTGCCAGCAGCGGTGGGATAAGCACAGATACGCAGTATTTT.